These 7 T cell receptor beta chains share one sample of origin, sequenced in a study of identical twins. MiXCR, run by TCRdb on the 5' RACE reads, gives a single entry per CDR3 protein. This sample carries approximately 500,000 distinct CDR3 sequences, roughly 26% of them seen once, and the ten largest clones take 2.9%. The data were also submitted as part of a second study, on T cells expressing NK-cell markers.

The sample consisted of CD4+ T cells sorted from blood. These receptors were taken from a young woman in good health.

V and J are TRBV2 and TRBJ2-1; the D is unclear. This CDR3 has 14 residues. Trimming took off 6 bases at V and 0 bases at J, with 9 bases between the two ends. Germline assignment: CDR1 SNHLY and CDR2 FYNNEI. The DNA for the CDR3 is TGTGCCAGCAGGGTGGGGATCTCCTACAATGAGCAGTTCTTC. Its protein product is CASRVGISYNEQFF.

CDR3 in DNA: TGTGCCATCAGTGACTCTGGACGAGGCAATGAGCAGTTCTTC. Protein: CAISDSGRGNEQFF. The rearrangement joins TRBV10-3 to TRBJ2-1; D is undetermined. The CDR3 consists of 14 residues. Trimming pared 3 bases from V and 6 bases from J, leaving 12 bases between. Germline CDR1 and CDR2: ENHRY and SYGVKD.

The chain combines TRBV29-1 with TRBJ1-2, with TRBD1 identical over 7 bases. The germline gives CDR1 SQVTM, CDR2 ANQGSEA. The ends lost 5 bases at V and 4 bases at J; junction bases unmatched: 7. The CDR3 spans 13 residues. CDR3 amino acids: CSVSTGVAYGYTF. The CDR3 DNA reads TGCAGCGTTTCCACAGGGGTGGCCTATGGCTACACCTTC.

This rearrangement joins TRBV5-1 to TRBJ1-6; D remains ambiguous. This CDR3 is built from 11 residues. The germline V gene has CDR1 SGHRS and CDR2 YFSETQ. V lost 7 bases, J lost 11 bases, and 10 bases lay in between. The CDR3 DNA is TGCGCCAGCCCAGGTGCTCCACCCCTCCACTTT. Its protein is CASPGAPPLHF.

A few counts support this clonotype. The chain carries TRBV29-1 and TRBJ1-2, with D unresolved. Trimming took 5 bases from V and 2 from J, leaving 9 bases between them. Per the germline V gene, CDR1 is SQVTM and CDR2 is ANQGSEA. The CDR3 length is 12 residues. The CDR3 nucleotides read TGCAGCGTTTTTAACAACAACTATGGCTACACCTTC. Protein: CSVFNNNYGYTF.

This chain's CDR3 is CASSQGAAFYEQYF. The CDR3 coding sequence is TGTGCCAGCAGCCAAGGAGCCGCTTTCTACGAGCAGTACTTC. The chain uses TRBV3-1 and TRBJ2-7; D unresolved. The CDR3 is 14 residues long. V was trimmed by 1 base and J by 3 bases, leaving 10 bases between them. CDR1 is LGHDT, CDR2 YNNKEL, per germline (reference sequence).

This rearrangement joins TRBV15 to TRBJ2-7, with TRBD2 matching over 8 bases. This CDR3 has 15 amino acids. Germline CDR1 is LNHNV and CDR2 is YYDKDF (reference sequence). The V segment lost 1 base and the J segment 4 bases; nucleotides outside the gene matches: 6. The CDR3 sequence is CATSRASSGVYEQYF. The DNA for the CDR3 is TGTGCCACCAGCAGAGCCAGTAGCGGGGTTTACGAGCAGTACTTC.